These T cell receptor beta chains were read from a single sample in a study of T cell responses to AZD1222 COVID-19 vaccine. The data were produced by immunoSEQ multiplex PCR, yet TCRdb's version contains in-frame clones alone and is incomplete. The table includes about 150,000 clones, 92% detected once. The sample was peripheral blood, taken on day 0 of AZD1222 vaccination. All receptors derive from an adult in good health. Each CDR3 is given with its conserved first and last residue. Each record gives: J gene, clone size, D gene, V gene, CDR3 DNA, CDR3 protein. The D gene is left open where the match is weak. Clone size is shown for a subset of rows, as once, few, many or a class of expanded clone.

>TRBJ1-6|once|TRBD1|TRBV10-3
TGTGCCATCAGTGAGGGGACAGGGGTCAATTCACCCCTCCACTTT
CAISEGTGVNSPLHF
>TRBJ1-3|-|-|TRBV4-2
TGTGCCAGCAGCCACCACGTTCGCCTCCTCCACTCTGGAAACACCATATATTTT
CASSHHVRLLHSGNTIYF
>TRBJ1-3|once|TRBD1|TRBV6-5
TGTGCCAGCAGACCAACCTGGGACAGCGGAAACACCATATATTTT
CASRPTWDSGNTIYF
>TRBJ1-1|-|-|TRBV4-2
TGTGCCAGCAGCCAAGTCGGGACACTGAACACTGAAGCTTTCTTT
CASSQVGTLNTEAFF
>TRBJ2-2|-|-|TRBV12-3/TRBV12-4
TGTGCCAGCTACCCACACACCGGGGAGCTGTTTTTT
CASYPHTGELFF
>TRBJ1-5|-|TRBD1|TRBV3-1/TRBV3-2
TGTGCCAGCAGCCTCGCAGGGGGTCGCGATCAGCCCCAGCATTTT
CASSLAGGRDQPQHF
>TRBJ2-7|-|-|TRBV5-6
TGTGCCAGCAGCGCCACCGGGGGCCGCGAGCAGTACTTC
CASSATGGREQYF
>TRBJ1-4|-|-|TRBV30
TGTGCCTGGAGTGCGACAGTTAATGAAAAACTGTTTTTT
CAWSATVNEKLFF
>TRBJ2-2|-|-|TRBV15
TGTGCCACCAGCACGCGCCCCGGGGAGCTGTTTTTT
CATSTRPGELFF
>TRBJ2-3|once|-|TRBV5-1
TGCGCCAGCAGCTTGGCAGGGGAGAGGGTGGATACGCAGTATTTT
CASSLAGERVDTQYF
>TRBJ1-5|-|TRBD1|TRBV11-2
TGTGCCAGCAGCGTCGGACAGGGTAGCAATCAGCCCCAGCATTTT
CASSVGQGSNQPQHF
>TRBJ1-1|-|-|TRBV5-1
TGCGCCAGCAGCCCGGTGGGGGCCACTGAAGCTTTCTTT
CASSPVGATEAFF
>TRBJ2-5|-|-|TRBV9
TGTGCCAGCAGCGGACTTAACCAAGAGACCCAGTACTTC
CASSGLNQETQYF
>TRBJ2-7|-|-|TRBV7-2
TGTGCCAGCAGCTTAGAACTGGGCGCCACTCGGGAGCAGTACTTC
CASSLELGATREQYF
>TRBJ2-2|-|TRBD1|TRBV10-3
TGTGCCATCAGAGGGGGCGCGAACACCGGGGAGCTGTTTTTT
CAIRGGANTGELFF
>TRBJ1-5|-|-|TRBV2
TGTGCCAGCACCTTGGGACGGAATCTAAATCAGCCCCAGCATTTT
CASTLGRNLNQPQHF
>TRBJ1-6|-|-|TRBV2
TGTGCCAGCAGTTCCCCGGACTTACCCCTCCACTTT
CASSSPDLPLHF
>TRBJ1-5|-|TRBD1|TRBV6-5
TGTGCCAGCAGTCGGGACAGGGTTAGCAATCAGCCCCAGCATTTT
CASSRDRVSNQPQHF
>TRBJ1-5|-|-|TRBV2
TGTGCCAGCAGTGAAGCGCTTCAAGGGGGCAATCAGCCCCAGCATTTT
CASSEALQGGNQPQHF
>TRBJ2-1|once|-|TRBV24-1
TGTGCCACCAGTGGGGGGGCTCGGGACAATGAGCAGTTCTTC
CATSGGARDNEQFF
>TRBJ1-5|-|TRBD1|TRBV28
TGTGCCAGCAGTTTAGGGACAGCACACAATCAGCCCCAGCATTTT
CASSLGTAHNQPQHF
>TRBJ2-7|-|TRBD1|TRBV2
TGTGCCAGCAGTTTACAGGGGTGGCAGTACTTC
CASSLQGWQYF
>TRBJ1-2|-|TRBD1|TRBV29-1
TGCAGCGGGGCGACCAGGGGGCTTGGCTACACCTTC
CSGATRGLGYTF
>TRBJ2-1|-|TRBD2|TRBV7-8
TGTGCCAGCAGCTTAGGTAGCGGGGGGGCCTACAATGAGCAGTTCTTC
CASSLGSGGAYNEQFF
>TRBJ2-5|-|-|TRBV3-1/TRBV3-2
TGTGCCAGCAGCCAAGCCGACAGGGAGACCCAGTACTTC
CASSQADRETQYF
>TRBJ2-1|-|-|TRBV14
TGTGCCAGCAGCCAAGATGTGCGGACAGCCTACAATGAGCAGTTCTTC
CASSQDVRTAYNEQFF
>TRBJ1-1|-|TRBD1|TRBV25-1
TGTGCCAGCCGTAGGGACAGATCAAACACTGAAGCTTTCTTT
CASRRDRSNTEAFF
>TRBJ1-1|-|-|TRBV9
TGTGCCAGCAGCGTACCCAACGGGGGGGCGCCTTTCTTT
CASSVPNGGAPFF
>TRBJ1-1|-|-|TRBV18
TGTGCCAGCTCACAAAGATCTGCTGAAGCTTTCTTT
CASSQRSAEAFF
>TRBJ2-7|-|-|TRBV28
TGTGCCAGCAGCCACCGGGACTGCTTCTACGAGCAGTACTTC
CASSHRDCFYEQYF
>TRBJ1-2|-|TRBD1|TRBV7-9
TGTGCCAGCAGCATAACCGGGACAGGGCACTATGGCTACACCTTC
CASSITGTGHYGYTF
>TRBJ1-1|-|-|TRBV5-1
TGCGCCAGCAGCCGGGAGGGGTCAAGGGGAACTGAAGCTTTCTTT
CASSREGSRGTEAFF
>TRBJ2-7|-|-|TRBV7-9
TGTGCCAGCAGCTCCCCTCGGATGGGCTACGAGCAGTACTTC
CASSSPRMGYEQYF
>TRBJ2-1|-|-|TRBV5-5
TGTGCCAGCACGTTGGACGTTCCCTCCTACAATGAGCAGTTCTTC
CASTLDVPSYNEQFF
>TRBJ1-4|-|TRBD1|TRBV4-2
TGTGCCAGCAGCCAACCGACGACAGGGAAGGTCGAAAAACTGTTTTTT
CASSQPTTGKVEKLFF
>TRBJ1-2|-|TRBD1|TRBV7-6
TGTGCCAGCAGCTTACAACAGGGGGCTGGTTCGGGCTACACCTTC
CASSLQQGAGSGYTF
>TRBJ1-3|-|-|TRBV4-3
TGCGCCAGCAGCCAAGATAGAACTGGAAACACCATATATTTT
CASSQDRTGNTIYF
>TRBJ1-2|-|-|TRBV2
TGTGCCAGCACCGCCTATGGCTACACCTTC
CASTAYGYTF
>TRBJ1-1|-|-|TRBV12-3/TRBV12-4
TGTGCCAGCAGTTTAGGCAGTGAAGCTTTCTTT
CASSLGSEAFF
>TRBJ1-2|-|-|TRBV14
TGTGCCAGCAGCCTTACAGGGTCCCTCTACTATGGCTACACCTTC
CASSLTGSLYYGYTF
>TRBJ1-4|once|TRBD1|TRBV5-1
TGCGCCAGCAGCCCCAGGGGGCAAGATGAAAAACTGTTTTTT
CASSPRGQDEKLFF
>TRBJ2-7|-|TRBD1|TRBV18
TGTGCCAGCTCACCACCGACAGGGGGGGGCGAGCAGTACTTC
CASSPPTGGGEQYF
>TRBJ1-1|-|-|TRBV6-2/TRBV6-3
TGTGCCAGCAGTTACAGGGTTGCATCTGAAGCTTTCTTT
CASSYRVASEAFF
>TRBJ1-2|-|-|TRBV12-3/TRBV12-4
TGTGCCAGCAGGGGACGGAACTATGGCTACACCTTC
CASRGRNYGYTF
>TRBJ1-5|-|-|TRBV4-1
TGCGCCAGCAGCCAAGATTGGATCTATAGCAATCAGCCCCAGCATTTT
CASSQDWIYSNQPQHF
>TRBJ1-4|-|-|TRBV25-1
TGTGCCAGCAGTGAACTAGGGGTACTTGGGGAAAAACTGTTTTTT
CASSELGVLGEKLFF
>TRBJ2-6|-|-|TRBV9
TGTGCCAGCAGCGTATTGGGGGCTGGGGCCAACGTCCTGACTTTC
CASSVLGAGANVLTF
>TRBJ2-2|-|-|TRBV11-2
TGTGCCAGCAGCCAGACTCGCGGGGGCCGGGGCGGGGAGCTGTTTTTT
CASSQTRGGRGGELFF
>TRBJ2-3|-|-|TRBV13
TGTGCCAGCAGCTTCGGAGCGGACACAGATACGCAGTATTTT
CASSFGADTDTQYF
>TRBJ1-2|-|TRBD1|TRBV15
TGTGCCACCAGCAGCCGGGACAGGGGACTTGGCTACACCTTC
CATSSRDRGLGYTF
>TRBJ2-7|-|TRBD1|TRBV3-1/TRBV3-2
TGTGCCAGCAGCCCGGGACAGCTCATCTACGAGCAGTACTTC
CASSPGQLIYEQYF
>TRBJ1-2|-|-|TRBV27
TGTGCCAGCAGGAGAACCGGGAGCGGGAGCTATGGCTACACCTTC
CASRRTGSGSYGYTF
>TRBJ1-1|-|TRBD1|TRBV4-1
TGCGCCAGCAGCCGTATACAGGGGTTAAACACTGAAGCTTTCTTT
CASSRIQGLNTEAFF
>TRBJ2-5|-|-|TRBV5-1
TGCGCCAGCAGCTTGGGTCAGAGCCAGTACCAAGAGACCCAGTACTTC
CASSLGQSQYQETQYF
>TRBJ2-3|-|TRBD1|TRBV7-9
TGTGCCAGCAGTTACTTTCGGGACAGGGGTCGAGATACGCAGTATTTT
CASSYFRDRGRDTQYF
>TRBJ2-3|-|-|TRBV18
TGTGCCAGCTCCCCTCTAGCGCCGGGCACAGATACGCAGTATTTT
CASSPLAPGTDTQYF
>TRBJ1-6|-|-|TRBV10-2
TGCGCCAGCAGTGTCTCGGTGGAGGGTTTTTATAATTCACCCCTCCACTTT
CASSVSVEGFYNSPLHF
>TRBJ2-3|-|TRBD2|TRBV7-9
TGTGCCAGCAGCTTTCGGCTAGCGGCAGATACGCAGTATTTT
CASSFRLAADTQYF